This TCR beta chain was found in a study of immune aging and cytomegalovirus after organ transplant (dated by TCRdb to about 2021). Context from the whole study: Every transplant recipient was given three-drug immunosuppression consisting of prednisone, tacrolimus, and mycophenolate.

This clonotype has at least ten counts. Its antigen remains unidentified. Per-base qualities were not stored, and no clone one base away is much larger. Findings and caveats that apply to the study as a whole: Large clones contained a bigger proportion of TEMRA cells, and over time the seven largest clones (approximately 1,900 cells) picked up aged and TEMRA cells and lost TCM cells. Following viremia, aged-phenotype cells rose post-transplant in clones of any size, with the rise occurring earlier in large clones (days 200-264) than in small clones. Because CD57 was not measured in the sequencing data, a conservative gene-based aging definition was used instead.

The CDR3 sequence holds 16 residues, the cysteine and phenylalanine included. Of all the DNA, just the CDR3 is kept, 48 bases in frame from base 1. V is trimmed back by 4 bases and J by 8 bases, and the junction contains 13 bases that no gene match accounts for. The CDR1 and CDR2 encoded by the germline V gene are SQVTM and ANQGSEA. The time point tag for this specimen amounts to: five sample-tagged time points from pre-transplant (day -1) to day 368 post-transplant, pooled. PBMC were thawed and then stimulated for around 12 hours with a CMV IE-1 overlapping peptide library, with no transport inhibitors added. After thawing, cells were rested overnight and were then stimulated in R10 medium with CD28/CD49d costimulation. The IE-1 peptide library was made up of 15-amino-acid peptides, each overlapping by 11 amino acids. Samples from each time point were barcoded using BD Single-Cell Multiplexing Kit Sample Tags, then pooled and stained with oligo-conjugated anti-CD45RA and sorting antibodies. A BD FACSAria III was used to sort CMV-responsive CD8+CD137+ and CD4+CD154+ T cells at 4-way purity. Blood was drawn into EDTA vacutainers and was processed by Ficoll gradient within 1-24 hours.

Receptors were amplified or captured by single-cell sequencing. Sequenced on an Illumina NovaSeq 6000. For cell capture and library preparation, the team used the BD Rhapsody Targeted mRNA and AbSeq Reagent Kit in a microwell format. Libraries were prepared to cover TCR, sample tags, AbSeq, and targeted mRNA from the Human T-Cell Expression Panel plus custom TOX and TOX2 primers. Libraries were sequenced on an Illumina NovaSeq. The paper's processing steps were these. The analysis covered 10468 cells in total, of which about 7,000 were CD8 T cells and around 4,500 were CD8 T cells with an identifiable TCR CDR3. On the Seven Bridges Genomics platform, raw data were run through the BD Rhapsody Targeted Analysis Pipeline with V(D)J processing. Quality control, Sample Tag demultiplexing with Lex-BDSMK, clone identification with VDJ Explorer, and Seurat clustering were performed in SeqGeq 1.6.0. Clones making up <1% of CD8 T cells were classified as non-expanded, and clones making up >2.5% of the sample were classified as clonal expansions. TCRdb handled the public reads itself, with Q25 trimming in fastp and clone calling in MiXCR, and kept productive beta chains. Identical CDR3 proteins give one entry, which carries the most common genes and DNA. None of the V and J calls come from the authors' own analysis; TCRdb made them. The sample data list approximately 22,000 distinct CDR3 sequences, and about a third of these were observed just once. Of the sample, about 25% falls within the top ten clones.

The material sequenced was CMV peptide-activated CD4+ and CD8+ T cells sorted from blood, taken at five time points, pooled. The cell subset or site tag for this specimen amounts to: sorted CD8+CD137+ and CD4+CD154+ T cells after approximately 12 h CMV IE-1 peptide stimulation. The receptor comes from a female donor who had a heart transplant and CMV viremia. The chain was built from TRBV29-1 and TRBJ2-1, with 11 bases matching TRBD2. The CDR3 in this case is CSVVRGTSGSRDEQFF. The DNA reads TGCAGCGTTGTGAGGGGAACTAGCGGGAGTCGGGATGAGCAGTTCTTC.